This is a list of T cell receptor beta chains from one sample in a study of blood T cells in healthy people across ages. MiXCR, applied by TCRdb to the 5' RACE reads, yields one record per CDR3 protein. Of roughly 800,000 distinct CDR3 sequences listed, 58% are singletons. Sequencing was carried out using blood. Source of these receptors: a man younger than 45 in good health. Both conserved end residues are part of each CDR3. The D gene is left open where the match is weak. Size values are once, few and many counts, or a class for expanded clones, and some rows have none.

clone size | J gene | D gene | V gene | CDR3 DNA | CDR3 protein
few | TRBJ2-7 | . | TRBV6-2/TRBV6-3 | TGTGCCAGCAGTTATGCGATCGGGCTAGGCCGCGAGCAGTACTTC | CASSYAIGLGREQYF
. | TRBJ2-2 | TRBD1 | TRBV3-1 | TGTGCCAGCAGCCAAGGGACAGGCAGCAACACCGGGGAGCTGTTTTTT | CASSQGTGSNTGELFF
. | TRBJ2-5 | . | TRBV3-1 | TGTGCCAGCAGCGGCAGGGGTATTGGGGAGACCCAGTACTTC | CASSGRGIGETQYF
. | TRBJ2-5 | TRBD1 | TRBV12-3/TRBV12-4 | TGTGCCAGCAGCGTTGACAGGGGTGAGCAGTACTTC | CASSVDRGEQYF
. | TRBJ2-3 | . | TRBV20-1 | TGCAGTGCTAAGAGGGGAGCAGATACGCAGTATTTT | CSAKRGADTQYF
. | TRBJ2-1 | TRBD1 | TRBV5-1 | TGCGCCAGCAGCTCTACAGGGGGCGACTACAATGAGCAGTTCTTC | CASSSTGGDYNEQFF
. | TRBJ2-5 | . | TRBV6-2/TRBV6-3 | TGTGCCAGCAGTTACTCGAAGGGGGCGGCGGGGGAGCAGTACTTC | CASSYSKGAAGEQYF
. | TRBJ2-5 | TRBD2 | TRBV20-1 | TGCAGTGCTAGAGAACCCGTTAGCGGGAAAGAGACCCAGTACTTC | CSAREPVSGKETQYF
. | TRBJ2-1 | TRBD1 | TRBV20-1 | TGCAGTGCTAGAAGGGGACAGGGGATTGAGCAGTTCTTC | CSARRGQGIEQFF
. | TRBJ2-7 | TRBD1 | TRBV6-1 | TGTGCCAGCAGATTGACAGGGGAGACGAACGAGCAGTACTTC | CASRLTGETNEQYF
once | TRBJ2-1 | . | TRBV11-2 | TGTGCCAGCAGCCATTCTAGCGAGTCCTACAATGAGCAGTTCTTC | CASSHSSESYNEQFF
. | TRBJ1-5 | . | TRBV29-1 | TGCAGCGTTGCAGAGGGGGGTCAGCCCCAGCATTTT | CSVAEGGQPQHF
. | TRBJ2-5 | . | TRBV2 | TGTGCCAGCAGTGAATTAAAGACCCAGTACTTC | CASSELKTQYF
. | TRBJ1-2 | . | TRBV7-2 | TGTGCCAGCAGCTCCACACCTCCCATTAATGGCTACACCTTC | CASSSTPPINGYTF
few | TRBJ1-4 | . | TRBV20-1 | TGCAGTGCTCTTCCCGGACATTCTAATGAAAAACTGTTTTTT | CSALPGHSNEKLFF
. | TRBJ1-2 | . | TRBV12-3/TRBV12-4 | TGTGCCAGCAGTTTATCAACTATCTATGGCTACACCTTC | CASSLSTIYGYTF
. | TRBJ2-1 | . | TRBV24-1 | TGTGCCACCAGTGAGGCTAGCTCCTACAATGAGCAGTTCTTC | CATSEASSYNEQFF
. | TRBJ2-1 | TRBD2 | TRBV29-1 | TGCAGCGTTTGCCCCGGGACTAGCGCCTCCTACAATGAGCAGTTCTTC | CSVCPGTSASYNEQFF
few | TRBJ2-1 | TRBD1 | TRBV29-1 | TGCAGCCCCAGGACAGGGAATGAGCAGTTCTTC | CSPRTGNEQFF
. | TRBJ2-1 | . | TRBV29-1 | TGCAGCGTTAGGGCCGCAGAAGGGCAGTTCTTC | CSVRAAEGQFF
few | TRBJ2-1 | . | TRBV21-1 | TGTGCCAGCATGCCGGAGGCCCATAACAATGAGCAGTTCTTC | CASMPEAHNNEQFF
. | TRBJ2-7 | . | TRBV20-1 | TGCAGTGCTAGAGATCTCAGGGCAACGATCTACGAGCAGTACTTC | CSARDLRATIYEQYF
. | TRBJ2-7 | TRBD2 | TRBV20-1 | TGCAGTGCTAGGCCTCGTGGGAGGGCCCACTACGAGCAGTACTTC | CSARPRGRAHYEQYF
. | TRBJ2-4 | . | TRBV6-5 | TGTGCCAGCAGTTACTCTTCCTACACAGGGCTGTACTTC | CASSYSSYTGLYF
few | TRBJ1-4 | . | TRBV6-1 | TGTGCCAGCAGTGCTACTGCAACTAATGAAAAACTGTTTTTT | CASSATATNEKLFF
. | TRBJ2-3 | TRBD1 | TRBV5-1 | TGCGCCAGCAGCTTGGTGTTTGACAGGGAAGTAACAGATACGCAGTATTTT | CASSLVFDREVTDTQYF
. | TRBJ2-7 | TRBD1 | TRBV13 | TGTGCCGGCAGCACCCTACCGGGACAGGGGCCCCACGAGCAGTACTTC | CAGSTLPGQGPHEQYF
. | TRBJ2-1 | . | TRBV11-2 | TGTGCCAGCAGCCCCACCTGGGACATCCCGTTCTTC | CASSPTWDIPFF
. | TRBJ2-1 | . | TRBV7-2 | TGTGCCAGCAGCTTGGGGGGACTCAGCACAGATACGCAGTTCTTC | CASSLGGLSTDTQFF
many | TRBJ2-5 | TRBD2 | TRBV20-1 | TGCAGTGCCTCCCCTGCAGCGGGGGGGACCCAAGAGACCCAGTACTTC | CSASPAAGGTQETQYF
few | TRBJ2-5 | . | TRBV6-2/TRBV6-3 | TGTGCCAGCAGTTACCAGAAAGAGACCCAGTACTTC | CASSYQKETQYF
. | TRBJ1-3 | . | TRBV15 | TGTGCCACCAGCAGGCCGGAGATCTCTGGAAACACCATATATTTT | CATSRPEISGNTIYF
. | TRBJ2-3 | . | TRBV7-2 | TGTGCCAGCAGCGACGACTTCTACACAGATACGCAGTATTTT | CASSDDFYTDTQYF
. | TRBJ2-7 | . | TRBV12-3/TRBV12-4 | TGTGCCAGCAGGTTTCTCCCTTCGGACGAGCAGTACTTC | CASRFLPSDEQYF
. | TRBJ1-4 | . | TRBV5-5 | TGTGCCGGCAGCTTGGGTCCAGGGGTAAATGAAAAACTGTTTTTT | CAGSLGPGVNEKLFF
once | TRBJ2-3 | TRBD2 | TRBV5-1 | TGCGCCAGCAGGGAGAAAGCGGGAGCGACAGATACGCAGTATTTT | CASREKAGATDTQYF
. | TRBJ2-1 | . | TRBV20-1 | TGCAGTGCTCCGGAACCTCTCTTCTACAGGGAACGTCTTGTCGAGCAGTTCTTC | CSAPEPLFYRERLVEQFF
. | TRBJ1-2 | . | TRBV6-5 | TGTGCCAGCAGTCCAGGGGCTGTAGGCTACACCTTC | CASSPGAVGYTF
. | TRBJ2-7 | . | TRBV5-1 | TGCGCCAGCAGCTTGGCCTCAGGGAAGGGTACCTACGAGCAGTACTTC | CASSLASGKGTYEQYF
few | TRBJ2-7 | . | TRBV7-2 | TGTGCCAGCAGCCTAGGCTCCGGGAAGTCCTACGAGCAGTACTTC | CASSLGSGKSYEQYF
. | TRBJ1-5 | . | TRBV6-1 | TGTGCCAGCATAAGGGGGTTTGATCAGCCCCAGCATTTT | CASIRGFDQPQHF